This record concerns one TCR beta chain sequence. Its binding antigen is unknown. No per-base quality is available; no much larger clone lies one base away. The record originates from a study of blood T cell repertoires in COVID-19 (dated by TCRdb to 2020 to 2022). The study in broad terms: Samples covering the acute and convalescent phases of COVID-19 were provided by collaborators in the United States, Italy and Spain. The prospective study material was composed of cDNA or gDNA derived from T cells, B-cell-depleted T cells, or PBMCs. The samples were drawn from the first 160 participants of the ongoing ImmuneRACE study and from 950 to 1,500 subjects provided by 6 global collaborators. Nearly every sample came with metadata listing a de-identified subject ID, COVID-19 status, age in years and sex. HLA class I and class II types, where available, came from metadata supplied by the sample provider rather than from assay-based typing. Deeply sampled blood TCRbeta repertoires from subjects exposed to, actively infected with, or recovered from COVID-19 were included in the dataset. The repertoires were released in a freely available public database intended as a resource for research on the immune response to SARS-CoV-2. The paper's findings and limits, for the study overall: The quantity of clinical and demographic metadata differed by source and by participant and was supplied without curation.

Participants in the prospective study were enrolled through a virtual design, were aged 18 to 89 years, and lived in approximately 25 United States geographic areas. In the prospective study, cohorts were assigned on the basis of participant-reported clinical history obtained from a screening survey and a study questionnaire. Each participant in the prospective study had whole blood, serum and a nasopharyngeal or oropharyngeal swab collected by mobile phlebotomists. Over an approximately 2-month period, participants in the prospective study had the option of providing additional blood draws and questionnaires. Blood samples from the prospective study were shipped frozen or at room temperature prior to DNA extraction. TCRbeta CDR3 regions were amplified from genomic DNA using the immunoSEQ Assay, a bias-controlled multiplex PCR. On the authors' methods: Within the assay, amplification of reference gene primers was used to estimate how many nucleated cells each sample contained. Sequence reads were collapsed and filtered to measure the absolute abundance of every unique TCRbeta CDR3 rearrangement. Productive Simpson clonality was computed per sample as the square root of Simpson's diversity index over productive rearrangements. As stored in TCRdb, this immuneACCESS dataset retains in-frame rearrangements with V and J assigned. A fraction of the clones does not appear; measured against another copy, unresolved V genes explain less than half of the discrepancy, and the remainder lacks a known reason. Clonal size and the V and J genes are those of that table, whereas D and trimming came from the DNA. Across this sample there are under 350,000 clones, with about 86% seen only once. The ten largest make up about 4% of the sample.

Deletion took 5 bases off V and 8 bases off J, with a span of 18 bases between the germline ends. The CDR3 numbers 14 residues from cysteine through phenylalanine. The DNA shown is the 42-base CDR3, in frame from base 1. CDR1 and CDR2, looked up from the germline V gene, are ENHRY and SYGVKD. The receptor's source is a middle-aged woman with acute COVID-19. The source material was PBMCs or T cells enriched from blood (not recorded which). Recombination connected TRBV10-3 to TRBJ1-2; there is no confident call for the D gene. The DNA is TGTGCCATCAGTCCACAGATCGCGCCTACAGGCTACACCTTC. This translates into CAISPQIAPTGYTF.